This T cell receptor beta chain was identified in a study of immune reconstitution after stem cell transplant in scleroderma (TCRdb year 2017). By how much of the sample it makes up, this clonotype is medium-sized (0.01 to 0.1%). Its specific antigen is unknown. No qualities accompany the bases; no much larger clone lies one base away. The library was made by RT-PCR. Sequencer: Illumina MiSeq. In-frame beta chains were kept once TCRdb had trimmed the public reads at Q25 with fastp and called clones with MiXCR. Rows with a matching CDR3 protein are joined into one entry that keeps the most common DNA and genes. The sample includes some 2,000 distinct CDR3 sequences, with about 14% observed a single time. 50% to 75% of the sample is taken by the ten largest. Between the V and J ends, shortened by 4 bases and 4 bases respectively, the junction contains 14 bases. Per the germline V gene, SGHTA is the CDR1 and FQGNSA is the CDR2. The CDR3 spans 15 residues, from the cysteine through the phenylalanine. CDR3 DNA only is kept here, 45 bases in frame from base 1.

The TCR comes from a female donor with systemic sclerosis. This specimen was collected before or after autologous hematopoietic stem cell transplantation (not recorded which). The chain uses TRBV7-2 and TRBJ1-3; the D gene is not confidently resolved. The CDR3 reads as follows: CASSSIGGSGNTIYF. The sequenced DNA is TGTGCCAGCAGCTCAATAGGCGGATCCGGAAACACCATATATTTT. Where the CDR3 stops, the reference TRBV7-2 and TRBJ1-3 genes take over; the full variable domain is GAGVSQSPSNKVTEKGKDVELRCDPISGHTALYWYRQSLGQGLEFLIYFQGNSAPDKSGLPSDRFSAERTGGSVSTLTIQRTQQEDSAVYLCASSSIGGSGNTIYFGEGSWLTVV.